These T cell receptor beta chains were read from a single sample in a study of long-term antiretroviral therapy in people with HIV. The data were produced by immunoSEQ multiplex PCR, yet TCRdb's version contains in-frame clones alone and is incomplete. The table lists 30,000 or so clones, 88% of them singletons. The material sequenced was unsorted PBMCs, taken 0.5 years after starting antiretroviral therapy. Receptors originate from a woman aged 18 to 35 with HIV. CDR3s leave out the opening cysteine and the closing phenylalanine or tryptophan.

ARSRGGLADYNEQF	TRBJ2-1	TRBV5-3
ASSQVSLLGGNTIY	TRBJ1-3	TRBV4-3
ASSPGSHNEQF	TRBJ2-1	TRBV14
ASSIAYRGHTDTQY	TRBJ2-3	TRBV19
ASSLNSGTGELF	TRBJ2-2	TRBV7-3
ASSLEPYNEQF	TRBJ2-1	TRBV7-3
ANLDRISTEAF	TRBJ1-1	TRBV6-8
ASSPGGTRGYT	TRBJ1-2	TRBV4-3
ASGLVGRIQNYGYT	TRBJ1-2	TRBV12-5
ASRLKSEAF	TRBJ1-1	TRBV28
ASAGAGGSYNEQF	TRBJ2-1	TRBV12-5
ASSSQGSYEQY	TRBJ2-7	TRBV6-5
ASNPGGGVDTEAF	TRBJ1-1	TRBV7-2
ASSQTTSGSDEQF	TRBJ2-1	TRBV4-3
ASSFKGTGELF	TRBJ2-2	TRBV5-4
ASSLVRGARTEAF	TRBJ1-1	TRBV11-2
ASSEMRLSNEQF	TRBJ2-1	TRBV6-1
ASSSWTSGSYEQY	TRBJ2-7	TRBV28
ASSPPVNRNNEQF	TRBJ2-1	TRBV18
ASSYSRDITYEQY	TRBJ2-7	TRBV6-5
ASGGRMNTGELF	TRBJ2-2	TRBV5-4
ASRVGGGGNTIY	TRBJ1-3	TRBV6-6
ASSRSGTGYRNGYT	TRBJ1-2	TRBV28
ATVLNTEAF	TRBJ1-1	TRBV19
ASSIEREASNTGELF	TRBJ2-2	TRBV19
ASSSTSFSTDTQY	TRBJ2-3	TRBV28
ATSETGYSNQPQH	TRBJ1-5	TRBV15
ASSLRRELSPDTQY	TRBJ2-3	TRBV28
ASSQKPGSGANVLT	TRBJ2-6	TRBV4-3
ASSPRTGGAGGYT	TRBJ1-2	TRBV4-3
ASSVGRPGGQKLF	TRBJ1-4	TRBV6-5
ASSLVLAGNYNEQF	TRBJ2-1	TRBV7-6
ASSTSGIGTDTQY	TRBJ2-3	TRBV7-9
AICSGRVYEQY	TRBJ2-7	TRBV10-3
ASSPSGAPGGTDTQY	TRBJ2-3	TRBV28
ASSQARGGFYEQY	TRBJ2-7	TRBV4-3
ASSVKTVYEQY	TRBJ2-7	TRBV19
ASSEGAGWGEKLF	TRBJ1-4	TRBV6-1
ASSPRSGTDSYEQY	TRBJ2-7	TRBV7-9
ASKGGGEQY	TRBJ2-7	TRBV10-2
ASSQDPGLPHSYEQY	TRBJ2-7	TRBV4-1
ASSLLNSGRADEQF	TRBJ2-1	TRBV7-8
ASSLEFSMDTQY	TRBJ2-3	TRBV5-1
ASSEGRAPSYEQY	TRBJ2-7	TRBV10-1
ASSTGTSTDTQY	TRBJ2-3	TRBV5-1
ASSIPQGAELYGYT	TRBJ1-2	TRBV19
ASSPPQGLLTDTQY	TRBJ2-3	TRBV18
ASSYNNEQF	TRBJ2-1	TRBV6-5
ASSESGGGHEIAKNIQY	TRBJ2-4	TRBV10-1
ASSARLAGGELF	TRBJ2-2	TRBV4-1
ASSSPLAAAYNEQF	TRBJ2-1	TRBV7-6
ATSRPGQGNEQY	.	TRBV15